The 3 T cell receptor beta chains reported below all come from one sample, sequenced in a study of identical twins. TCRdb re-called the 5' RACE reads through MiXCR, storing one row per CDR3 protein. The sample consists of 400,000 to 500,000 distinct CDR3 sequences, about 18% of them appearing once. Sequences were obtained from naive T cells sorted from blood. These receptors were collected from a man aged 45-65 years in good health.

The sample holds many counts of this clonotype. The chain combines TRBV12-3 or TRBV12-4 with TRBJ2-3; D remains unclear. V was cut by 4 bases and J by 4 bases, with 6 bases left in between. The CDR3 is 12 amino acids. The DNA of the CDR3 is TGTGCCAGCAGTTCCGTCCCAGATACGCAGTATTTT. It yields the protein CASSSVPDTQYF.

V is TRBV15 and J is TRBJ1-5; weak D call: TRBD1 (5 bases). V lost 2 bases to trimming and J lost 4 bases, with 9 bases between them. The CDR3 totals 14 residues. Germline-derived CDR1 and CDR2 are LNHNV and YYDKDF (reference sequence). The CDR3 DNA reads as TGTGCCACCAGCAGACTGGGGGGGAATCAGCCCCAGCATTTT. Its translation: CATSRLGGNQPQHF.

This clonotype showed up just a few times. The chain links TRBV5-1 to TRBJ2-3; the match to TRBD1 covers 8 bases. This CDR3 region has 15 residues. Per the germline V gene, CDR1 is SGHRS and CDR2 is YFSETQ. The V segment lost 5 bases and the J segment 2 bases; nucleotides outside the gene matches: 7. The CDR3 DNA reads TGCGCCAGCAGTTTGACAGGGGCTACCACAGATACGCAGTATTTT. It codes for CASSLTGATTDTQYF.